This is a list of T cell receptor beta chains from one sample in a study of human T cells and chemical hapten exposure. TCRdb re-called the RACE reads through MiXCR, storing one row per CDR3 protein. The table has about 350,000 distinct CDR3 sequences, about 6.9% seen once; the top ten hold about 6%. The sequencing here drew on whole blood, taken in connection with sensitization to the hapten diphenylcyclopropenone (DPC). The receptors come from a woman aged 18-35 years with alopecia areata. Some clones in this sample may be carry-over from other donors' samples. Each CDR3 is given with its conserved first and last residue. The order of the fields is clone size, D gene, V gene, J gene, CDR3 protein, CDR3 DNA. The D gene is left open where the match is weak. Some rows have no size entry. The others give once, few or many, or a class for an expanded clone.

clone size: few; D gene: NA; V gene: TRBV2; J gene: TRBJ1-4; CDR3 protein: CAVRTDTNEKLFF; CDR3 DNA: TGTGCCGTCAGGACGGACACTAATGAAAAACTGTTTTTT
clone size: NA; D gene: TRBD2; V gene: TRBV11-2; J gene: TRBJ2-3; CDR3 protein: CASSPSRLAGAPGTQYF; CDR3 DNA: TGTGCCAGCAGCCCGTCTCGACTAGCGGGGGCACCGGGCACGCAGTATTTT
clone size: NA; D gene: TRBD1; V gene: TRBV20-1; J gene: TRBJ1-1; CDR3 protein: CSASLQGPNEAFF; CDR3 DNA: TGCAGTGCTAGCCTACAGGGGCCTAATGAAGCTTTCTTT
clone size: few; D gene: TRBD2; V gene: TRBV7-9; J gene: TRBJ2-7; CDR3 protein: CASSFPAGESYEQYF; CDR3 DNA: TGTGCCAGCAGCTTCCCGGCGGGGGAGTCCTACGAGCAGTACTTC
clone size: many; D gene: TRBD1; V gene: TRBV18; J gene: TRBJ1-2; CDR3 protein: CASSPSFTGGPDYGYTF; CDR3 DNA: TGTGCCAGCTCACCATCTTTTACAGGGGGCCCAGACTATGGCTACACCTTC
clone size: few; D gene: NA; V gene: TRBV6-5; J gene: TRBJ1-1; CDR3 protein: CASRVLDTLNTEAFF; CDR3 DNA: TGTGCCAGCAGGGTCCTGGACACTTTGAACACTGAAGCTTTCTTT
clone size: NA; D gene: TRBD2; V gene: TRBV7-9; J gene: TRBJ2-1; CDR3 protein: CASSPGLAGGSSSYNEQFF; CDR3 DNA: TGTGCCAGCAGCCCTGGACTAGCGGGGGGTTCAAGCTCCTACAATGAGCAGTTCTTC
clone size: few; D gene: NA; V gene: TRBV7-8; J gene: TRBJ1-2; CDR3 protein: CASSPEDNYGYTF; CDR3 DNA: TGTGCCAGCAGCCCAGAGGATAACTATGGCTACACCTTC
clone size: few; D gene: NA; V gene: TRBV18; J gene: TRBJ1-2; CDR3 protein: CASSPVGDNYGYTF; CDR3 DNA: TGTGCCAGCTCACCAGTGGGGGACAACTATGGCTACACCTTC
clone size: few; D gene: TRBD2; V gene: TRBV20-1; J gene: TRBJ2-5; CDR3 protein: CSARASGGLQETQYF; CDR3 DNA: TGCAGTGCACGGGCTAGCGGGGGTCTCCAAGAGACCCAGTACTTC
clone size: few; D gene: NA; V gene: TRBV25-1; J gene: TRBJ1-6; CDR3 protein: CASSLKLDSHNNSPLHF; CDR3 DNA: TGTGCCAGCAGCCTTAAATTGGACAGCCACAATAATTCACCCCTCCACTTT
clone size: NA; D gene: TRBD1; V gene: TRBV7-8; J gene: TRBJ1-5; CDR3 protein: CASSWDRAGYSNQPQHF; CDR3 DNA: TGTGCCAGCAGCTGGGACAGAGCGGGTTATAGCAATCAGCCCCAGCATTTT
clone size: NA; D gene: TRBD1; V gene: TRBV28; J gene: TRBJ2-7; CDR3 protein: CASSSPGQGNHEQYF; CDR3 DNA: TGTGCCAGCAGTTCCCCGGGACAGGGGAACCACGAGCAGTACTTC
clone size: many; D gene: NA; V gene: TRBV29-1; J gene: TRBJ2-7; CDR3 protein: CSVVYSRSSYEQYF; CDR3 DNA: TGCAGCGTTGTATACAGCCGAAGCTCCTACGAGCAGTACTTC
clone size: few; D gene: TRBD1; V gene: TRBV28; J gene: TRBJ1-2; CDR3 protein: CASTFAGGDYGYTF; CDR3 DNA: TGTGCCAGCACATTCGCAGGGGGTGATTATGGCTACACCTTC
clone size: many; D gene: NA; V gene: TRBV27; J gene: TRBJ1-5; CDR3 protein: CASRVAGNQPQHF; CDR3 DNA: TGTGCCAGCAGGGTAGCGGGCAATCAGCCCCAGCATTTT
clone size: many; D gene: NA; V gene: TRBV4-2; J gene: TRBJ2-1; CDR3 protein: CASSQAGNGTGDEQFF; CDR3 DNA: TGTGCCAGCAGCCAAGCAGGGAATGGTACGGGCGATGAGCAGTTCTTC
clone size: many; D gene: NA; V gene: TRBV20-1; J gene: TRBJ1-1; CDR3 protein: CSASFGSVDTEAFF; CDR3 DNA: TGCAGTGCTAGCTTTGGGTCAGTTGACACTGAAGCTTTCTTT
clone size: NA; D gene: TRBD1; V gene: TRBV29-1; J gene: TRBJ2-7; CDR3 protein: CSVWTGGVYEQYF; CDR3 DNA: TGCAGCGTTTGGACAGGGGGCGTATACGAGCAGTACTTC
clone size: NA; D gene: NA; V gene: TRBV6-5; J gene: TRBJ2-5; CDR3 protein: CASSYSLAQKETQYF; CDR3 DNA: TGTGCCAGCAGTTACTCTCTAGCACAGAAAGAGACCCAGTACTTC
clone size: NA; D gene: TRBD2; V gene: TRBV24-1; J gene: TRBJ2-5; CDR3 protein: CATSELRGTSGGPQETQYF; CDR3 DNA: TGTGCCACCAGTGAACTACGTGGGACTAGCGGGGGACCTCAAGAGACCCAGTACTTC
clone size: few; D gene: TRBD1; V gene: TRBV18; J gene: TRBJ1-3; CDR3 protein: CASSEGQSNSGNTIYF; CDR3 DNA: TGTGCCAGCTCCGAGGGACAGTCCAACTCTGGAAACACCATATATTTT
clone size: many; D gene: NA; V gene: TRBV20-1; J gene: TRBJ1-3; CDR3 protein: CSARLENTIYF; CDR3 DNA: TGCAGTGCTAGGCTAGAAAACACCATATATTTT
clone size: few; D gene: NA; V gene: TRBV4-1; J gene: TRBJ1-4; CDR3 protein: CASSQSAGSPLGEKLFF; CDR3 DNA: TGCGCCAGCAGCCAAAGTGCCGGGTCGCCATTGGGTGAAAAACTGTTTTTT
clone size: many; D gene: TRBD1; V gene: TRBV7-9; J gene: TRBJ1-1; CDR3 protein: CASSYWTGTNTEAFF; CDR3 DNA: TGTGCCAGCAGCTACTGGACAGGGACAAACACTGAAGCTTTCTTT
clone size: many; D gene: NA; V gene: TRBV18; J gene: TRBJ2-7; CDR3 protein: CASSPGQGVSYEQYF; CDR3 DNA: TGTGCCAGCTCACCTGGTCAGGGTGTCTCCTACGAGCAGTACTTC
clone size: many; D gene: NA; V gene: TRBV12-3/TRBV12-4; J gene: TRBJ1-1; CDR3 protein: CASSGVGTEAFF; CDR3 DNA: TGTGCCAGCAGCGGTGTGGGCACTGAAGCTTTCTTT
clone size: many; D gene: NA; V gene: TRBV27; J gene: TRBJ1-1; CDR3 protein: CASSLAWGTEAFF; CDR3 DNA: TGTGCCAGCAGTTTAGCCTGGGGCACTGAAGCTTTCTTT
clone size: many; D gene: NA; V gene: TRBV20-1; J gene: TRBJ1-2; CDR3 protein: CSASRQDILWGTF; CDR3 DNA: TGCAGTGCTAGTCGCCAGGATATTCTATGGGGAACCTTC
clone size: NA; D gene: NA; V gene: TRBV4-2; J gene: TRBJ2-2; CDR3 protein: CASSQDWVGPTNTGELFF; CDR3 DNA: TGTGCCAGCAGCCAAGATTGGGTAGGGCCCACGAACACCGGGGAGCTGTTTTTT
clone size: NA; D gene: NA; V gene: TRBV27; J gene: TRBJ2-5; CDR3 protein: CASSTAGTQETQYF; CDR3 DNA: TGTGCCAGCAGTACAGCAGGGACCCAAGAGACCCAGTACTTC